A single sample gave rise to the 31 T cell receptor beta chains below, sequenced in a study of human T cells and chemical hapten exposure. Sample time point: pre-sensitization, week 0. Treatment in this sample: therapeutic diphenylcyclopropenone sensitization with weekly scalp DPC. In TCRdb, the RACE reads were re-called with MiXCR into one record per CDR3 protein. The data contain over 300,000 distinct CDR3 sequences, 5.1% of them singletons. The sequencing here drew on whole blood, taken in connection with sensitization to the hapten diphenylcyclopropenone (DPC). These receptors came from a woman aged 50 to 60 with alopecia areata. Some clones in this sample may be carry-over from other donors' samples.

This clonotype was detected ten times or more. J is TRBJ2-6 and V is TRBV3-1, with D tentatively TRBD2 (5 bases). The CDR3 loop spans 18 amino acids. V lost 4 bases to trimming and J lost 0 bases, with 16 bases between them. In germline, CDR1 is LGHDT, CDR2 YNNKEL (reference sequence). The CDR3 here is CASSLKNPTSSGANVLTF. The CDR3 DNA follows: TGTGCCAGCAGCCTAAAGAATCCTACTAGCTCTGGGGCCAACGTCCTGACTTTC.

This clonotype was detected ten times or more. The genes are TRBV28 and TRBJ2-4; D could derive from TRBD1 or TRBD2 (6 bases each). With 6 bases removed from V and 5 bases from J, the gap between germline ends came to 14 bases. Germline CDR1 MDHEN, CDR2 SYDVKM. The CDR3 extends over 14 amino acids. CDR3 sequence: CASSRGGEQNIQYF. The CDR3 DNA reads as TGTGCCAGCAGCAGGGGCGGGGAGCAAAACATTCAGTACTTC.

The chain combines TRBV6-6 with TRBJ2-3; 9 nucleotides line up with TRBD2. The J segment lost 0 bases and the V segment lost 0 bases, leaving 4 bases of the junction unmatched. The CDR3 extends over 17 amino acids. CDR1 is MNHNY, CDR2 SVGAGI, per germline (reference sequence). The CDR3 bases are TGTGCCAGCAGTTACTCGAAAACTAGCGGGAGCACAGATACGCAGTATTTT. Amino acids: CASSYSKTSGSTDTQYF.

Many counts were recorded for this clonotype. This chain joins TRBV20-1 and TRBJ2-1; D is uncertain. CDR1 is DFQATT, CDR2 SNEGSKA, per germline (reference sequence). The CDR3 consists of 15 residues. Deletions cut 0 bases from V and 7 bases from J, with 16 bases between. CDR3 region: CSAREPGRPPNEQFF. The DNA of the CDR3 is TGCAGTGCTAGAGAACCGGGCCGCCCCCCAAATGAGCAGTTCTTC.

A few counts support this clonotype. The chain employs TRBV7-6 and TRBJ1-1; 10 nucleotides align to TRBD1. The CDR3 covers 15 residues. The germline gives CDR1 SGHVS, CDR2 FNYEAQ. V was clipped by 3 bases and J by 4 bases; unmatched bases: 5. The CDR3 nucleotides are TGTGCCAGCAGCTTCCGGACAGGGGGGAGCACTGAAGCTTTCTTT. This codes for CASSFRTGGSTEAFF.

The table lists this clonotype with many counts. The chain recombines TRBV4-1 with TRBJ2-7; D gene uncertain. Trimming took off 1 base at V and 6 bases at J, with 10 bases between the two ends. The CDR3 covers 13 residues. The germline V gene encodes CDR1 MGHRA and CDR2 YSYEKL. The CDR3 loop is CASSQALGFEQYF. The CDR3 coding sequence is TGCGCCAGCAGCCAAGCGCTGGGTTTCGAGCAGTACTTC.

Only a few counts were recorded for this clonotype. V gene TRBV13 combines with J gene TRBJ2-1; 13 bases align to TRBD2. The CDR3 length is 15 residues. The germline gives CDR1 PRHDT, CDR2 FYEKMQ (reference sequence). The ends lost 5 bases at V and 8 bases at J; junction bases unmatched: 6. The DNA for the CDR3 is TGTGCCAGCAGCCCGACTAGCGGGGGGTGGGATGAGCAGTTCTTC. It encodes CASSPTSGGWDEQFF.

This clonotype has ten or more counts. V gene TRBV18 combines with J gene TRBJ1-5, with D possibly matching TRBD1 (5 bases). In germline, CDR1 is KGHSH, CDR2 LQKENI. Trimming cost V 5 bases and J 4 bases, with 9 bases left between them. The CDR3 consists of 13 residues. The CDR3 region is CASSSGANQPQHF. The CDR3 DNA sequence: TGTGCCAGCTCATCCGGGGCGAATCAGCCCCAGCATTTT.

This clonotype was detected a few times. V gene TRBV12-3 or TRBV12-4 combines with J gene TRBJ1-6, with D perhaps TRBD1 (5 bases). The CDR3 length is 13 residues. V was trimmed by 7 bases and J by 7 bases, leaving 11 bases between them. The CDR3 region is CASTLGTNSPLHF. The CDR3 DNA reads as TGTGCCAGCACCCTTGGGACCAATTCACCCCTCCACTTT.

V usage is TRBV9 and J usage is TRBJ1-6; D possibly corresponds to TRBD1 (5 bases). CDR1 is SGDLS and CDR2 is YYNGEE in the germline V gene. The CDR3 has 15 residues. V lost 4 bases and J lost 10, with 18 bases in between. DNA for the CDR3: TGTGCCAGCAGCACGGGGGGGGACGGAGGGTCACCCCTCCACTTT. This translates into CASSTGGDGGSPLHF.

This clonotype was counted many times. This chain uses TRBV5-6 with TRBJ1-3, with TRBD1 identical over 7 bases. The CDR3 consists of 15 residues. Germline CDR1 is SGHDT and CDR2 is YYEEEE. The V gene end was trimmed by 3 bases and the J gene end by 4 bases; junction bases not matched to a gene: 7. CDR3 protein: CASSSPTGLGNTIYF. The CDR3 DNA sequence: TGTGCCAGCAGCTCGCCGACAGGGCTAGGAAACACCATATATTTT.

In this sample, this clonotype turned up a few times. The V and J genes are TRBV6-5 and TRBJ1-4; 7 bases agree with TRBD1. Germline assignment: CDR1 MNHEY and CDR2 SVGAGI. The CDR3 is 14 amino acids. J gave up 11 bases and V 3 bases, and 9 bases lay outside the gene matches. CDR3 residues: CASSYQQGIGKLFF. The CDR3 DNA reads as TGTGCCAGCAGTTATCAACAGGGGATAGGGAAACTGTTTTTT.

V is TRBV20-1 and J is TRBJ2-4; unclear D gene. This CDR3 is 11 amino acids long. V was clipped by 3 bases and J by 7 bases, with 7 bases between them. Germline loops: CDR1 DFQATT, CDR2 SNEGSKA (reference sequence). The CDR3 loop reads CSASPGNIQYF. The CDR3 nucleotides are TGCAGTGCTAGCCCTGGCAACATTCAGTACTTC.

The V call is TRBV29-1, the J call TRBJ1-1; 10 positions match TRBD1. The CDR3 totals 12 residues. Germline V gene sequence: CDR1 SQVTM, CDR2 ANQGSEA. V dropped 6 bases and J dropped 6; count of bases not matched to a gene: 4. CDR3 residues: CSVRTGGAEAFF. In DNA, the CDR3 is TGCAGCGTGAGGACAGGGGGGGCTGAAGCTTTCTTT.

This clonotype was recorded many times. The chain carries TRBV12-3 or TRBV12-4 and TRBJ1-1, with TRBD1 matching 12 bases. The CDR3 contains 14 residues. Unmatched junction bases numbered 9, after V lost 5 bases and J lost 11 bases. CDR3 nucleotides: TGTGCCAGCAGTCTAGGGGACAGGGGGCTGTGGGCTTTCTTT. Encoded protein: CASSLGDRGLWAFF.

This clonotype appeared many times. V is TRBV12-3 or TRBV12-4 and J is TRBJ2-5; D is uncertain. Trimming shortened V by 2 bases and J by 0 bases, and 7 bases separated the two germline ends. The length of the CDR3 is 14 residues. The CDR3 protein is CASSLSSNQETQYF. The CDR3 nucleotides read TGTGCCAGCAGTTTAAGTAGTAACCAAGAGACCCAGTACTTC.

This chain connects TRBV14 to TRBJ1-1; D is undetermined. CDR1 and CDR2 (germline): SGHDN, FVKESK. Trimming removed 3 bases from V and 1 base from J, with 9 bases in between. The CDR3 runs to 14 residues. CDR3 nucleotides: TGTGCCAGCAGCCACTGGCGGGCGAACACTGAAGCTTTCTTT. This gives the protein CASSHWRANTEAFF.

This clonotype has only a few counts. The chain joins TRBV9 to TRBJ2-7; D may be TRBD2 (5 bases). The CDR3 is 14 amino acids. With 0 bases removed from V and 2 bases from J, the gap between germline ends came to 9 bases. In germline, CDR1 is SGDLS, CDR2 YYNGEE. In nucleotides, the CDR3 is TGTGCCAGCAGCGTAGATGCGGGTCCCTACGAGCAGTACTTC. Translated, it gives CASSVDAGPYEQYF.

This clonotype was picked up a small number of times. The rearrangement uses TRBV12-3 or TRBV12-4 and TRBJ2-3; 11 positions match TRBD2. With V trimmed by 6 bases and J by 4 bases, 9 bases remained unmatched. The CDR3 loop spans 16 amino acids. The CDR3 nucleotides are TGTGCCAGCAGCCTCGTAGCGGGGGGGCCCCCAGATACGCAGTATTTT. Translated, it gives CASSLVAGGPPDTQYF.

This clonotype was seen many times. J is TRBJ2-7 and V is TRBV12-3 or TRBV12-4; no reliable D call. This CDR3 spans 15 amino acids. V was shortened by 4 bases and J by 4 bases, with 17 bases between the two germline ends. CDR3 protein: CASSSGQGVSYEQYF. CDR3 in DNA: TGTGCCAGCAGTTCGGGCCAAGGAGTGTCATACGAGCAGTACTTC.

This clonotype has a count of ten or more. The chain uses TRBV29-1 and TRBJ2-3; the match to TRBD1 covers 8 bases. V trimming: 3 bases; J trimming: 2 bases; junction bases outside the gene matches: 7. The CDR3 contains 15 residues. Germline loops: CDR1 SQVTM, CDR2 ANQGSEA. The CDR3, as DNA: TGCAGCGTTGATACAGGGGGAGAGGTCACAGATACGCAGTATTTT. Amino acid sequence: CSVDTGGEVTDTQYF.

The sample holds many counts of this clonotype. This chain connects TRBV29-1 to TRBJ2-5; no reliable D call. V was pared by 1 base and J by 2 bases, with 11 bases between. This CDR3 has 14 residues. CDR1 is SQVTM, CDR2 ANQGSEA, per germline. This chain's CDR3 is CSVEAASGQETQYF. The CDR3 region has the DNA TGCAGCGTTGAAGCCGCCTCCGGGCAAGAGACCCAGTACTTC.

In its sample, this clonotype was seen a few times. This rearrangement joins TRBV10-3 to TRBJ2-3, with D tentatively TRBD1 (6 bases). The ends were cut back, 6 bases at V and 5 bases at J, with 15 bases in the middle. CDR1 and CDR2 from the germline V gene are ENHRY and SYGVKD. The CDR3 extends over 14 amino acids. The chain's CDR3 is CAISGTTSGDTQYF. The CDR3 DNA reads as TGTGCCATCAGCGGGACAACGAGCGGAGATACGCAGTATTTT.

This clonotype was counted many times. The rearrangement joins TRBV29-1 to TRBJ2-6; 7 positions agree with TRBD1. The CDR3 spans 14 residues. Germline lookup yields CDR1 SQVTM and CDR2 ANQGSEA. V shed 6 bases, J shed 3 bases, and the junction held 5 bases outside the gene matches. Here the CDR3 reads CSVRTGVGANVLTF. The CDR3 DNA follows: TGCAGCGTCCGAACAGGGGTTGGGGCCAACGTCCTGACTTTC. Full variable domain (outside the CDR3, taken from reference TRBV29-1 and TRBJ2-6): SAVISQKPSRDICQRGTSLTIQCQVDSQVTMMFWYRQQPGQSLTLIATANQGSEATYESGFVIDKFPISRPNLTFSTLTVSNMSPEDSSIYLCSVRTGVGANVLTFGAGSRLTVL.

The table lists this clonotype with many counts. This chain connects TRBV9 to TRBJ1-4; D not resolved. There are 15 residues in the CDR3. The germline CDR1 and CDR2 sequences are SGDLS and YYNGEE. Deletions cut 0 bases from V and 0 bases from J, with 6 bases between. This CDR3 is CASSVEGTTNEKLFF. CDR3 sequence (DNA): TGTGCCAGCAGCGTAGAGGGTACAACTAATGAAAAACTGTTTTTT.

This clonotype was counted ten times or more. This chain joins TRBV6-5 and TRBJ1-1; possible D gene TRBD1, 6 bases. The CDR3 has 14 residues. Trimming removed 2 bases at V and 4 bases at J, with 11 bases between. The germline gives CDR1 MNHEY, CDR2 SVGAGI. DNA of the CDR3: TGTGCCAGCAGTTACGAAGGGGGTGGCACTGAAGCTTTCTTT. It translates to CASSYEGGGTEAFF.

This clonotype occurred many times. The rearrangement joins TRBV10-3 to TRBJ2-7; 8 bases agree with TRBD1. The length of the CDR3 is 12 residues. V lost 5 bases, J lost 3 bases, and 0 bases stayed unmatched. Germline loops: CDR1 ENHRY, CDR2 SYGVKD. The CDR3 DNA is TGTGCCATCAGTACAGGGGGCTACGAGCAGTACTTC. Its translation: CAISTGGYEQYF.

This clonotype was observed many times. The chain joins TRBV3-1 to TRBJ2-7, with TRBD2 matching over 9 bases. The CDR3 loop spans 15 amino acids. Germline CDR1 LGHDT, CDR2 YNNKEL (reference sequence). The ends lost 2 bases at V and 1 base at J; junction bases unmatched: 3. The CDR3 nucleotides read TGTGCCAGCAGCCAACCAGCGGGAGGTTCCTACGAGCAGTACTTC. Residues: CASSQPAGGSYEQYF.

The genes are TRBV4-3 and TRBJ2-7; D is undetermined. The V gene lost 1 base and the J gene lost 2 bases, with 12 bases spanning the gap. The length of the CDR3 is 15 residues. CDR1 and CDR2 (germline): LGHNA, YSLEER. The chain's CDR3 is CASSQVASYTYEQYF. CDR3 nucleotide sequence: TGCGCCAGCAGCCAAGTTGCCAGTTACACCTACGAGCAGTACTTC.

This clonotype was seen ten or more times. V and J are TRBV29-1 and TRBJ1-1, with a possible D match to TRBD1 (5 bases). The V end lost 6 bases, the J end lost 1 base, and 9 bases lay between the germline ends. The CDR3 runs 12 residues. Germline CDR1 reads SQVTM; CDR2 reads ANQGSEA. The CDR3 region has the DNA TGCAGCGTCCGACAGACGAACACTGAAGCTTTCTTT. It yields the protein CSVRQTNTEAFF. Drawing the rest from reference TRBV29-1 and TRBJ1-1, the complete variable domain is SAVISQKPSRDICQRGTSLTIQCQVDSQVTMMFWYRQQPGQSLTLIATANQGSEATYESGFVIDKFPISRPNLTFSTLTVSNMSPEDSSIYLCSVRQTNTEAFFGQGTRLTVV.

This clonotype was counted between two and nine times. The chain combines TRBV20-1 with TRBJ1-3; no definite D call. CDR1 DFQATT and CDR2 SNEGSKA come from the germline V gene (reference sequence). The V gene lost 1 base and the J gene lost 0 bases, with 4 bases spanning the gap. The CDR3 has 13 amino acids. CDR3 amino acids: CSARALSGNTIYF. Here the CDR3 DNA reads TGCAGTGCTAGAGCTCTCTCTGGAAACACCATATATTTT.